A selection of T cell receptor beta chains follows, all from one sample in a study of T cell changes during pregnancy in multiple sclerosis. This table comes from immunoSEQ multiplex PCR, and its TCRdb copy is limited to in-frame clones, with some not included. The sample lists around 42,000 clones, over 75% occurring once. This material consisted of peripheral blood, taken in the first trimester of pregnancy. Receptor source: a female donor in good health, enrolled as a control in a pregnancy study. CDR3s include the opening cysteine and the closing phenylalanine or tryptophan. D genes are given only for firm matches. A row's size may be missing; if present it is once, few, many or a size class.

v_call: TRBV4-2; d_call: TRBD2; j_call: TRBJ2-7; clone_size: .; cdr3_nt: TGTGCCAGCAGCCATCAAGGGACTAGCGGGGAGATTTTATACGAGCAGTACTTC; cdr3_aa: CASSHQGTSGEILYEQYF
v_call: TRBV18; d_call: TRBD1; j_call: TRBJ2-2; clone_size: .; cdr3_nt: TGTGCCAGCTCACCTGTCCTCGGGACAGGAACCGGGGAGCTGTTTTTT; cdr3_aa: CASSPVLGTGTGELFF
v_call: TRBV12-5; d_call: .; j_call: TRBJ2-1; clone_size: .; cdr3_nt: TGTGCTAGCGGGGAGCACAATGAGCAGTTCTTC; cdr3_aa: CASGEHNEQFF
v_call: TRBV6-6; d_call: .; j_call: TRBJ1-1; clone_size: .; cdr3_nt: TGTGCCAGCAGTTACCGGCGGGCAGGGGAGAACACTGAAGCTTTCTTT; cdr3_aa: CASSYRRAGENTEAFF
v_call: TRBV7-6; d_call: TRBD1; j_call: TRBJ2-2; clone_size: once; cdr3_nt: TGTGCCAGCAGTCACGGGACAGGCGGGGAGCTGTTTTTT; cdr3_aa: CASSHGTGGELFF
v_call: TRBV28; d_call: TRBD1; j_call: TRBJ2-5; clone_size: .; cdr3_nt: TGTGCCAGCAGTCCCAGACAGGGGGTAAGGGAGACCCAGTACTTC; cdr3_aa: CASSPRQGVRETQYF
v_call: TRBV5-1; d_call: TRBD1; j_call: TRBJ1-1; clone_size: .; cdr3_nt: TGCGCCAGCCGGGACAGGGTTGAGATGAACACTGAAGCTTTCTTT; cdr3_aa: CASRDRVEMNTEAFF
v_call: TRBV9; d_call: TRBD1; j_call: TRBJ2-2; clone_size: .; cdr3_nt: TGTGCCAGCAGCGTAGAGCCAGGGGGCGGGGAGCTGTTTTTT; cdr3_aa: CASSVEPGGGELFF
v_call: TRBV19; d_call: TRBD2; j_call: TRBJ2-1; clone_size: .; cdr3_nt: TGTGCCAGTAGTATAGTCGCCAGCGGGGGGGCCGCGTCCGAGCAGTTCTTC; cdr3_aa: CASSIVASGGAASEQFF
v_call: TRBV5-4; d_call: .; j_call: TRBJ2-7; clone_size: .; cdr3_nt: TGTGCCAGCAGCCTGTCGTGGGAGACCCCCTACGAGCAGTACTTC; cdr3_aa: CASSLSWETPYEQYF
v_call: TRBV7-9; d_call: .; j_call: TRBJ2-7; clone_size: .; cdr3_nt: TGTGCCAGCAAATCACCTCCGGGGAAGGAGCAGTACTTC; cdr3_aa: CASKSPPGKEQYF
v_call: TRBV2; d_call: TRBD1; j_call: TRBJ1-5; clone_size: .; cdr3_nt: TGTGCCAGCAGTGAGGGGACAGCCGGTCAGCCCCAGCATTTT; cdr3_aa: CASSEGTAGQPQHF
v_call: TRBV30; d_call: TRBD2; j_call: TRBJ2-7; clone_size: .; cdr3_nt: TGTGCCTGGAGTGAGCTAGCGGGAGACGAGCAGTACTTC; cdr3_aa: CAWSELAGDEQYF
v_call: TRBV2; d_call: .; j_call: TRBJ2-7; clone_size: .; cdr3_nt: TGTGCCAGCAGTGATTCCTGGCCCTCCTACGAGCAGTACTTC; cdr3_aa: CASSDSWPSYEQYF
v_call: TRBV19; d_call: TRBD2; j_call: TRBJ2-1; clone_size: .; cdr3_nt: TGTGCCAGTAGTATGCGGGTACAGGGGACTAGCGGGAGACCATACAATGAGCAGTTCTTC; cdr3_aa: CASSMRVQGTSGRPYNEQFF
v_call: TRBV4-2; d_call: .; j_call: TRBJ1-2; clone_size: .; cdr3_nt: TGTGCCAGCAGCCAAGCAGGGGATCTCTATGGCTACACCTTC; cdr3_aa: CASSQAGDLYGYTF
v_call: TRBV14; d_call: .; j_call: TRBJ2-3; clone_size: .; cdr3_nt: TGTGCCAGCAGCCAAGATCTTCGTGGGTGGGCCACAGATACGCAGTATTTT; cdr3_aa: CASSQDLRGWATDTQYF
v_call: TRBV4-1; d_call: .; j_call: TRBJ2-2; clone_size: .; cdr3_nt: TGCGCCAGCAGCCAAGGCGGGGAGTTGAGCACCGGGGAGCTGTTTTTT; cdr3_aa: CASSQGGELSTGELFF
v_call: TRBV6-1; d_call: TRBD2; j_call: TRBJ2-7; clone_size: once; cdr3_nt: TGTGCCAGTTGTTTAGCGGGAGAATTTTACGAGCAGTACTTC; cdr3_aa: CASCLAGEFYEQYF
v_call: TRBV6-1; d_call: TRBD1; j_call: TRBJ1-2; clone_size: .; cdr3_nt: TGTGCCAGCAGTCCCCCGCCGGACAGGGAGTATGGCTACACCTTC; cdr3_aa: CASSPPPDREYGYTF